Reported below is one TCR beta chain. What it recognizes is unknown. These data are taken from a study of long-term antiretroviral therapy in people with HIV. Study-wide findings and caveats: ART was followed by higher diversity that remained below transplant donor controls.

Version v3.0 of the immunoSEQ assay was performed at survey level. The repertoire was sequenced with immunoSEQ multiplex PCR; TCRdb's copy has only in-frame clones and lacks some. Of around 8,000 clones in the sample, roughly 87% were seen once. The source material was unsorted PBMCs, sampled 0.1 years after starting antiretroviral therapy. This clonotype originated in a man aged 40-50 years with HIV.

CDR3 bases: TGTGCCGCTTTACTGTACAATGAGCAGTTCTTC. The encoded protein is CAALLYNEQFF. The chain uses TRBV7-9 and TRBJ2-1; no definite D call. The V end was cut by 11 bases, the J end by 4 bases, with 9 bases between. The CDR3 extends over 11 amino acids. The germline V gene has CDR1 SEHNR and CDR2 FQNEAQ (reference sequence).